The next 10 T cell receptor beta chains were all read from a single sample in a study of blood T cell repertoires in COVID-19. Profiled with immunoSEQ multiplex PCR; TCRdb holds only in-frame clones, not every one. The sample has 400,000 or so clones; approximately 92% are singletons. Source material: PBMCs or T cells enriched from blood (not recorded which). The receptors stem from a man aged 25 to 45 who had recovered from COVID-19.

The chain carries TRBV3-1 (or the pseudogene TRBV3-2) and TRBJ2-7; 8 bases fit TRBD1. This CDR3 has 14 amino acids. The germline V gene has CDR1 LGHDT and CDR2 YNNKEL (reference sequence). J was trimmed by 2 bases and V by 5 bases; bases with no gene match: 5. CDR3 amino acids: CASSSRDRTYEQYF. The CDR3 DNA reads as TGTGCCAGCAGCTCCCGGGACAGGACCTACGAGCAGTACTTC.

This clone was seen a single time. Other nucleotide sequences from this sample produce the same CDR3. The genes are TRBV7-6 and TRBJ2-5; 8 nucleotides match TRBD1. The V and J ends lost 1 base and 3 bases, in that order; junction bases with no gene match: 1. CDR3 size: 14 residues. The V gene's germline CDR1 is SGHVS and CDR2 FNYEAQ. The CDR3 protein is CASSLGTGKETQYF. The CDR3 DNA follows: TGTGCCAGCAGCTTAGGGACAGGGAAAGAGACCCAGTACTTC.

The rearrangement joins TRBV9 to TRBJ2-7; D is perhaps TRBD2 (6 bases). This CDR3 has 15 residues. Germline V CDR1 and CDR2: SGDLS, YYNGEE. Trimming cost V 3 bases and J 2 bases, with 15 bases left between them. CDR3 loop: CASSGGERGPYEQYF. CDR3 DNA: TGTGCCAGCAGCGGGGGGGAAAGGGGACCCTACGAGCAGTACTTC.

The genes are TRBV5-1 and TRBJ2-7; D ambiguous. Germline V gene sequence: CDR1 SGHRS, CDR2 YFSETQ. The CDR3 runs to 11 residues. V was trimmed by 7 bases and J by 4 bases, leaving 9 bases between them. This CDR3 reads CASRTEYEQYF. Written as DNA, the CDR3 is TGCGCCAGCCGAACTGAATACGAGCAGTACTTC.

The chain employs TRBV24-1 and TRBJ1-4; 9 bases align to TRBD1. Trimming at V came to 9 bases and at J to 7 bases, leaving 8 bases not matched to a gene. There are 14 residues in the CDR3. Looked up from germline, CDR1 is KGHDR and CDR2 is SFDVKD. The CDR3 is CATVHRGQTEKLFF. In DNA, the CDR3 is TGTGCCACCGTCCACAGGGGGCAGACTGAAAAACTGTTTTTT.

The rearrangement links TRBV10-1 to TRBJ2-7; tentatively, D is TRBD2 (5 bases). Trimming took 0 bases from V and 6 from J, leaving 12 bases between them. CDR1 is WNHNN, CDR2 SYGVQD, per germline (reference sequence). The CDR3 covers 14 residues. CDR3 sequence reads: CASSESASPGEQYF. DNA of the CDR3: TGCGCCAGCAGTGAGTCGGCTAGCCCCGGCGAGCAGTACTTC.

The chain uses TRBV27 and TRBJ1-5; the D gene is possibly TRBD1 (5 bases). In germline, CDR1 is MNHEY, CDR2 SMNVEV (reference sequence). The CDR3 length is 15 residues. V lost 5 bases, J lost 6 bases, and 17 bases lay in between. The CDR3 protein is CASSPGGGGSQPQHF. CDR3 DNA sequence: TGTGCCAGCAGTCCCGGCGGGGGGGGGAGTCAGCCCCAGCATTTT.

V usage is TRBV2 and J usage is TRBJ2-1, with 8 bases lining up with TRBD2. This CDR3 has 17 amino acids. CDR1 and CDR2 (germline): SNHLY, FYNNEI. The trim removed 7 bases at V and 0 bases at J, leaving 11 bases unmatched. The CDR3 reads CASKNPAGGHSYNEQFF. Here the CDR3 DNA reads TGTGCCAGCAAGAATCCCGCGGGAGGCCACTCCTACAATGAGCAGTTCTTC.

The rearrangement uses TRBV23-1 and TRBJ2-1; 10 bases align to TRBD2. TRBV23-1 is noted as an ORF with a role that remains uncertain. The CDR3 runs to 15 residues. V lost 4 bases and J lost 6; bases outside the gene matches: 6. The DNA for the CDR3 is TGCGCCAGCAGTCCGGGCCTAGCGGGAGTCAATGAGCAGTTCTTC. Its protein product is CASSPGLAGVNEQFF.

The chain joins TRBV7-6 to TRBJ1-5, with D maybe TRBD1 (6 bases). The CDR3 covers 14 residues. The V and J ends lost 3 bases and 9 bases respectively, with 15 bases between them. Germline CDR1 reads SGHVS; CDR2 reads FNYEAQ. CDR3 protein: CASSFSTGSGPQHF. Written as DNA, the CDR3 is TGTGCCAGCAGCTTTTCGACAGGTTCTGGGCCCCAGCATTTT.